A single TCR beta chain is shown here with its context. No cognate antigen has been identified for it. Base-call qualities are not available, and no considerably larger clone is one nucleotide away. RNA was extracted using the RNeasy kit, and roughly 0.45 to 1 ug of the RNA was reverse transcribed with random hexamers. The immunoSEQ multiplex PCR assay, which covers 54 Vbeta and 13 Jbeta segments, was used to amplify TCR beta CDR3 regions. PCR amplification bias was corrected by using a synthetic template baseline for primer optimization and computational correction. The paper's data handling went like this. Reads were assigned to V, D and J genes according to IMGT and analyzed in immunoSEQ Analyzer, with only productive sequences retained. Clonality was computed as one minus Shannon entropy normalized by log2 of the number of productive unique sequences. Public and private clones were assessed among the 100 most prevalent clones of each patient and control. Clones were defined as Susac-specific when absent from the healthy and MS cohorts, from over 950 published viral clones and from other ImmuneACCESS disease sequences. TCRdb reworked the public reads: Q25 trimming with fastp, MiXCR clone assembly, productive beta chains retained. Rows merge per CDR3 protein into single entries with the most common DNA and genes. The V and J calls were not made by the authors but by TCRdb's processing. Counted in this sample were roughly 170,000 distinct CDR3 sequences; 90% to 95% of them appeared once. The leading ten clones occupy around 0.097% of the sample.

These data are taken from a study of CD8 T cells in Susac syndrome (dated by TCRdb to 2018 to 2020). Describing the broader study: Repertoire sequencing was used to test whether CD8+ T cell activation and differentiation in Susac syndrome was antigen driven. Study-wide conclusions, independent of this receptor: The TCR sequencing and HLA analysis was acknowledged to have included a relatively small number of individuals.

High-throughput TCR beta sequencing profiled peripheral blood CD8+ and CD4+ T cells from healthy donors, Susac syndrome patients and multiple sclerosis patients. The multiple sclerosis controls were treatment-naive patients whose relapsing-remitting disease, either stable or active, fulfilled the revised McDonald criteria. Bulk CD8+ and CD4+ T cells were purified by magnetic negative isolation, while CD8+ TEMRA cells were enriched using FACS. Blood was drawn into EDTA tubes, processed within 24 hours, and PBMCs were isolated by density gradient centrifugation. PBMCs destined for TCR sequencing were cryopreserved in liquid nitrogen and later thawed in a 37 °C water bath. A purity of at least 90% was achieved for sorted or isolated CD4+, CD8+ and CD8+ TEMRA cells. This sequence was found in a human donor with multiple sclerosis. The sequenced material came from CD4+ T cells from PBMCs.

The CDR3 corresponds to CSANGRDSYNEQFF. The nucleotides read TGCAGTGCCAATGGGCGAGACTCCTACAATGAGCAGTTCTTC. The rearrangement joined TRBV20-1 to TRBJ2-1, with the D segment identity uncertain. The germline V gene (reference sequence) supplies CDR1 DFQATT and CDR2 SNEGSKA. Cut back by 6 bases and 0 bases, the V and J ends lie 12 bases apart. From the cysteine through the phenylalanine, the CDR3 covers 14 amino acids. Only the CDR3 part of the read is kept: 42 bases, read in frame from the first base.